The clone carrying this TCR beta chain was recorded only once. Antigen specificity is unknown. The data belong to a study of CD8+ T cells in alopecia areata. Overall study: Treatment of the treated patients consisted of oral tofacitinib, 5 to 10 mg twice daily. Study outcomes and limitations: Normal-skin resident alphabeta T cells also appear among scalp sample sequences.

CDR1 is SEHNR, CDR2 FQNEAQ, per germline (reference sequence). The ends were cut back, 5 bases at V and 5 bases at J, with 15 bases in the middle. This CDR3 contains 14 residues. PBMCs were stained for CD3, CD4 and CD8, and CD4+ and CD8+ T cells were sorted. Extracted from the samples, RNA was reverse transcribed into cDNA to serve as the sequencing template. The assay was immunoSEQ multiplex PCR, and TCRdb's table has in-frame clones only and misses some. The repertoire holds tens of thousands of clones, with over 95% as singletons. The TCR sequence derives from a human donor with alopecia areata. V usage is TRBV7-9 and J usage is TRBJ2-5, with D perhaps TRBD2 (6 bases). The sequences come from CD8+ T cells sorted from blood, collected at week 0. The CDR3 loop is CASSRPGGSETQYF. The CDR3 nucleotides read TGTGCCAGCAGCCGCCCCGGGGGTTCGGAGACCCAGTACTTC.